This record concerns one T cell receptor beta chain sequence. V lost 5 bases to trimming and J lost 3 bases; unmatched junction nucleotides: 7. Germline CDR1 reads SQVTM; CDR2 reads ANQGSEA. The CDR3 totals 13 residues. This sample is drawn from a study of blood T cell repertoires in COVID-19. On the study more broadly: Researchers got acute and convalescent COVID-19 samples from the United States, Italy and Spain. PBMCs, B-cell-depleted T cells, or T cells provided the cDNA or gDNA that made up the material.

The authors' processing: Reference gene primer amplification yielded estimated nucleated cell counts. Some clones are missing from TCRdb's copy, which holds only in-frame ones; the method was immunoSEQ multiplex PCR. That table gives V, J and clone size, and the DNA gave D and trimming. The sample lists around 15,000 clones, 70% to 90% occurring once. V usage is TRBV29-1 and J usage is TRBJ2-7; 7 bases agree with TRBD1. Specimen: peripheral blood. The sequence was obtained from an older man in a cohort sampled during active COVID-19. This CDR3 is CSVPGTDNYEQYF. The CDR3 bases are TGCAGCGTTCCCGGGACAGATAACTACGAGCAGTACTTC.